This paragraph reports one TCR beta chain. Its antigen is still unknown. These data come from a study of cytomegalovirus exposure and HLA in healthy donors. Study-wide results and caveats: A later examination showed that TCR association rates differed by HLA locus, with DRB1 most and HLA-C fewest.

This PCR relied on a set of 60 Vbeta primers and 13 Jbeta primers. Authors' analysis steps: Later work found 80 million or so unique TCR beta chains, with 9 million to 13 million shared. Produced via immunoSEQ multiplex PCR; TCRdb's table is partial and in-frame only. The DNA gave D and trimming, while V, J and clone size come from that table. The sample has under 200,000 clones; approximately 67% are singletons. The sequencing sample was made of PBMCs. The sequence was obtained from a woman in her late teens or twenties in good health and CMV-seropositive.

CDR3 nucleotides: TGCAGCGTGACAGGGAACACTGAAGCTTTCTTT. As protein: CSVTGNTEAFF. The chain employs TRBV29-1 and TRBJ1-1; tentative D call: TRBD1 (6 bases). Trimming left V 6 bases short and J 1 base short, with 6 bases between. Germline V gives CDR1 SQVTM, CDR2 ANQGSEA. The length of the CDR3 is 11 residues.